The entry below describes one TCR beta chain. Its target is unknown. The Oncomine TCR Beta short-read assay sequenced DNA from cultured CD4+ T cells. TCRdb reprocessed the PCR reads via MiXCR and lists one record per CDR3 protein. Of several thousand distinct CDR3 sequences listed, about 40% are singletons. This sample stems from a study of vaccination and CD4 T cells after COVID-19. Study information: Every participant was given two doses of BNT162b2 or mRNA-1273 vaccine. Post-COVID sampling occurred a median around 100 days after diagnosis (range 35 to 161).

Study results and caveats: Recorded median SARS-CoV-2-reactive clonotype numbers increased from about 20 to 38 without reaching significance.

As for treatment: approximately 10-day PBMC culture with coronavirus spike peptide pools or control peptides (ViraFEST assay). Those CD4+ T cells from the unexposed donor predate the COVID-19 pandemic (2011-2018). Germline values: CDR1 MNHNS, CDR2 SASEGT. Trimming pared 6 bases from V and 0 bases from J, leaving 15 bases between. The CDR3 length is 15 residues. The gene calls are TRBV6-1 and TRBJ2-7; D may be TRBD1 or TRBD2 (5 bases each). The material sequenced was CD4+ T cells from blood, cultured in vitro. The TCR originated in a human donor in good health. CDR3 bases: TGTGCCAGCAGCTTCGGACACACTAGCTCCTACGAGCAGTACTTC. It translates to CASSFGHTSSYEQYF.